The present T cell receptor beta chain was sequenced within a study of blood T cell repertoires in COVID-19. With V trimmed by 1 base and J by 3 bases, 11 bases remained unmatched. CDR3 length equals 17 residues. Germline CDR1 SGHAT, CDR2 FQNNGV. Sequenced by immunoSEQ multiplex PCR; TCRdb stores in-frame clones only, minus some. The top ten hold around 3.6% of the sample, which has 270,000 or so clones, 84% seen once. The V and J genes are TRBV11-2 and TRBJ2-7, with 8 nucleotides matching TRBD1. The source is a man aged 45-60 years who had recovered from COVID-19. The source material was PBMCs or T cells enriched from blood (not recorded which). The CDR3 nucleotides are TGTGCCAGCAGCTTAGGGCGGGGACAGGATAGGGTCTACGAGCAGTACTTC. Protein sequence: CASSLGRGQDRVYEQYF. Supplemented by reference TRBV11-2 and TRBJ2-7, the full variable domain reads EAGVAQSPRYKIIEKRQSVAFWCNPISGHATLYWYQQILGQGPKLLIQFQNNGVVDDSQLPKDRFSAERLKGVDSTLKIQPAKLEDSAVYLCASSLGRGQDRVYEQYFGPGTRLTVT.